This T cell receptor (beta chain) stems from a study of PD-L1 blockade in urothelial cancer. Overall study: The patients first took atezolizumab in the mid-2010s, receiving 1,200 mg intravenously every 3 weeks. Male patients with bladder-origin urothelial cancer numbered about 85% of the 29.

The time point denotes: peripheral blood 6 weeks after treatment start. Enrolled patients showed locally advanced or metastatic urothelial carcinoma. Sequencing used immunoSEQ multiplex PCR; TCRdb keeps in-frame clones, though not all of them. The profile covers more than 90,000 clones, with roughly 90% appearing a single time and under 5% taken by the ten largest. The specimen was PBMCs, collected around atezolizumab (anti-PD-L1) treatment. The receptor was derived from a man in his fifties or sixties with urothelial cancer.

As DNA, the CDR3 is TGTGCCAGCAGTGCGGGACTAGCGGGCCTCAATGAGCAGTTCTTC. Its translation is CASSAGLAGLNEQFF. The rearrangement joins TRBV6-4 to TRBJ2-1; 12 bases match TRBD2. This CDR3 comprises 15 residues. V gave up 4 bases and J gave up 6 bases; unmatched junction bases: 4. CDR1 is MRHNA and CDR2 is SNTAGT in the germline V gene.